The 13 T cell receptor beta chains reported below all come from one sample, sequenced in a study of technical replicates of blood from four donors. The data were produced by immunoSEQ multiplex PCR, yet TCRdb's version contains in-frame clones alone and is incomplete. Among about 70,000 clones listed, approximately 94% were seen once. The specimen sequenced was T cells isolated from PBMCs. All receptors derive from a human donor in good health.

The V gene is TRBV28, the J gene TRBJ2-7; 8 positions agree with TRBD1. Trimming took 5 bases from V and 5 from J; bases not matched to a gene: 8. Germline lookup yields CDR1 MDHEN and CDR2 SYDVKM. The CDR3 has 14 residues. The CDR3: CASSPPDRDNEQYF. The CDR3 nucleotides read TGTGCCAGCAGTCCCCCGGACAGGGACAACGAGCAGTACTTC. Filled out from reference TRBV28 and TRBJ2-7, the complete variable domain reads DVKVTQSSRYLVKRTGEKVFLECVQDMDHENMFWYRQDPGLGLRLIYFSYDVKMKEKGDIPEGYSVSREKKERFSLILESASTNQTSMYLCASSPPDRDNEQYFGPGTRLTVT.

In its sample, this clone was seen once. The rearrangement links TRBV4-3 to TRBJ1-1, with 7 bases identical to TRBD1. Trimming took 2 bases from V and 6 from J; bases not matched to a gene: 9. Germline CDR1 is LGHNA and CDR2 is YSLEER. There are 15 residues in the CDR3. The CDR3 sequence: CASSQFFTGVPEAFF. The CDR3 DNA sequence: TGCGCCAGCAGCCAATTTTTCACAGGGGTGCCTGAAGCTTTCTTT.

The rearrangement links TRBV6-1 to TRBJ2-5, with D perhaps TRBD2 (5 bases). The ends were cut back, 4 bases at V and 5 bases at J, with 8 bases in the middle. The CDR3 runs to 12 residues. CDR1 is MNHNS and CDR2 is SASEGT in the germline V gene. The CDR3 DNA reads TGTGCCAGCAGTGTACTAGTGGAGACCCAGTACTTC. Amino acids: CASSVLVETQYF.

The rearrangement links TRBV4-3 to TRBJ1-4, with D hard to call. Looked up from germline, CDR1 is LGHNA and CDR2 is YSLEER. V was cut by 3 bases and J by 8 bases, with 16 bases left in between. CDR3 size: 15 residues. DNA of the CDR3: TGCGCCAGCAGCCAGTTATGGAGGGCGAAGGAAAAACTGTTTTTT. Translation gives CASSQLWRAKEKLFF.

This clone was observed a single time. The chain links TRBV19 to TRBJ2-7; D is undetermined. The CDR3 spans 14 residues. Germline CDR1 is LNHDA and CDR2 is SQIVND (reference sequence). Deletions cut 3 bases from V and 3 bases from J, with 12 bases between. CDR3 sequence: CASSMSGPLYEQYF. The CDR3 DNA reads TGTGCCAGTAGTATGTCAGGCCCACTCTACGAGCAGTACTTC.

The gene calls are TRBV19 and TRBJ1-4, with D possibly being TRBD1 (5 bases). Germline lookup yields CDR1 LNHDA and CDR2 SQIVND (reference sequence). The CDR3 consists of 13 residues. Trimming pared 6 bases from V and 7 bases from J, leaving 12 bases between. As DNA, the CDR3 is TGTGCCAGTAGGTTTCAGGGAGGTGAAAAACTGTTTTTT. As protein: CASRFQGGEKLFF.

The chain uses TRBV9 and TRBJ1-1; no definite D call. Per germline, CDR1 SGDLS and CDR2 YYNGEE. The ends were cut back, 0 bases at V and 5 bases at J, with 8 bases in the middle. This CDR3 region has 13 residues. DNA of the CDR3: TGTGCCAGCAGCGTAGGGGCAGGTACTGAAGCTTTCTTT. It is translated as CASSVGAGTEAFF.

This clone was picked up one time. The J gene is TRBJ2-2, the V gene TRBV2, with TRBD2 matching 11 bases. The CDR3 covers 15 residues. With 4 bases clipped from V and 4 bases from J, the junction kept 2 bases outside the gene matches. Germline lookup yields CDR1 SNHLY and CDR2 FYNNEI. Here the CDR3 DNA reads TGTGCCAGCAGTGGGGGACTAGCGGCCACCGGGGAGCTGTTTTTT. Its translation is CASSGGLAATGELFF.

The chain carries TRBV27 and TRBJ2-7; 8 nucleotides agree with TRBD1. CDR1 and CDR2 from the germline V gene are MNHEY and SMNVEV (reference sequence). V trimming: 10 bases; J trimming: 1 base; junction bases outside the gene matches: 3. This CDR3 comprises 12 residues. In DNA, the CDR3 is TGTGCCACCCGACAGGGGTCCTACGAGCAGTACTTC. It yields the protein CATRQGSYEQYF.

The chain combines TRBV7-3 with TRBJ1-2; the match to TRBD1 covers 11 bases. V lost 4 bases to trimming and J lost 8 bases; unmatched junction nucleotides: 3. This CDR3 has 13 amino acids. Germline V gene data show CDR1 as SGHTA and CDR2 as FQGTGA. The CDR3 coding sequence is TGTGCCAGCAGCTGGGGACAGGGGGGCGGCTACACCTTC. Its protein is CASSWGQGGGYTF.

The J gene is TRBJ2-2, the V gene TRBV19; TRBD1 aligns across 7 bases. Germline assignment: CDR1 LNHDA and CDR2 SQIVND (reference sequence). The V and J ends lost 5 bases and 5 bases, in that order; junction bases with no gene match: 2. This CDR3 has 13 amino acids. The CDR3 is CASSVTGTGELFF. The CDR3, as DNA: TGTGCCAGTAGTGTGACAGGGACCGGGGAGCTGTTTTTT.

CDR3 amino acids: CASSLPLSGTYEQYF. The CDR3 DNA follows: TGTGCCAGCAGCTTACCATTAAGCGGGACCTACGAGCAGTACTTC. This sequence joins TRBV5-8 and TRBJ2-7; 7 positions agree with TRBD2. Germline loops: CDR1 SGHTS, CDR2 YDEGEE. J gave up 2 bases and V 2 bases, and 7 bases lay outside the gene matches. CDR3 size: 15 residues.

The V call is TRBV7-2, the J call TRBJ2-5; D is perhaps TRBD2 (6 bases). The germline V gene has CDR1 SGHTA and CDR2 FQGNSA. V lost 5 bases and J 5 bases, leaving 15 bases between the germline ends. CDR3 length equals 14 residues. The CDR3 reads CASSPGGIVETQYF. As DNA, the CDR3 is TGTGCCAGCAGCCCTGGCGGGATTGTTGAGACCCAGTACTTC.